This T cell receptor (beta chain) was found in a study of blood T cell repertoires in COVID-19. As for the study in general: The samples span acute and convalescent COVID-19 from the United States, Italy and Spain.

The germline V gene encodes CDR1 GTSNPN and CDR2 SVGIG (reference sequence). Deletions cut 5 bases from V and 8 bases from J, with 9 bases between. The CDR3 consists of 11 residues. Repertoires were generated with immunoSEQ multiplex PCR, while TCRdb's copy carries only in-frame clones and drops some. Of around 60,000 clones in the sample, about 80% were seen once. The TCR sequence derives from a woman over 75 with acute or convalescent COVID-19. The sequenced material came from peripheral blood. The chain combines TRBV30 with TRBJ2-2; D call uncertain. The DNA for the CDR3 is TGTGCCTGGGGACCTTTGGGGGAGCTGTTTTTT. It codes for CAWGPLGELFF. Looking up the rest from reference TRBV30 and TRBJ2-2 gives the full variable domain: SQTIHQWPATLVQPVGSPLSLECTVEGTSNPNLYWYRQAAGRGLQLLFYSVGIGQISSEVPQNLSASRPQDRQFILSSKKLLLSDSGFYLCAWGPLGELFFGEGSRLTVL.